This section outlines one TCR beta chain sequence together with its context. While CD8+ and CD4+ T cells were isolated negatively, TEMRA cells were enriched by FACS. Reverse transcription used about 0.5 to 1 ug RNA and random hexamers. The authors amplified TCR beta CDR3 across 54 Vbeta and 13 Jbeta using immunoSEQ multiplex PCR. TCRdb redid the calling of the immunoSEQ multiplex PCR reads with MiXCR, one entry per CDR3 protein. Here the sample spans roughly 180,000 distinct CDR3 sequences, roughly 94% being singletons. The data were obtained in a study of CD8 T cells in Susac syndrome. The overall study: Among the Susac syndrome patients who underwent sequencing, roughly 6 had clinically active disease, while about eight of them were in remission.

The J segment lost 4 bases and the V segment lost 1 base, leaving 6 bases of the junction unmatched. Germline CDR1 SQVTM, CDR2 ANQGSEA. The CDR3 totals 15 residues. The sequence was collected from a human donor with Susac syndrome. The sample comprised CD4+ T cells from PBMCs. The J gene is TRBJ2-3, the V gene TRBV29-1, with TRBD1 identical over 9 bases. This CDR3 reads CSVEGLDRGADTQYF. The CDR3 DNA sequence: TGCAGCGTTGAAGGTCTGGACAGGGGCGCAGATACGCAGTATTTT.